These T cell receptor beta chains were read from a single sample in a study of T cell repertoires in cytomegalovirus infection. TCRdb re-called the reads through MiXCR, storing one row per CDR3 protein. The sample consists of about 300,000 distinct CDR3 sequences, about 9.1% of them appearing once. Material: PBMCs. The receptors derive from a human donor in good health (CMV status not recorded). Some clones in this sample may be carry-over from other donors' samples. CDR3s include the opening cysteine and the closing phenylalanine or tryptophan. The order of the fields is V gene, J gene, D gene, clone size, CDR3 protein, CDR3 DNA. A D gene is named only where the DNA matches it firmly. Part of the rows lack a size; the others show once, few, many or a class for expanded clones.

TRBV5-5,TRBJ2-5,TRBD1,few,CASSLWTGGSETQYF,TGTGCCAGCAGCCTCTGGACAGGGGGCTCGGAGACCCAGTACTTC
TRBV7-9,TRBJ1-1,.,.,CASSLSHSGAEAFF,TGTGCCAGCAGCTTATCCCACAGTGGCGCTGAAGCTTTCTTT
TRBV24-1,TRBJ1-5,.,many,CATSRWADQPQHF,TGTGCCACCAGCCGTTGGGCGGATCAGCCCCAGCATTTT
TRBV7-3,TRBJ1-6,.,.,CASSSYGGNSPLHF,TGTGCCAGCAGCTCATATGGGGGAAATTCACCCCTCCACTTT
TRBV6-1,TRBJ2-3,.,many,CASSALSGADTQYF,TGTGCCAGCTCGGCTCTCTCTGGTGCGGATACGCAGTATTTT
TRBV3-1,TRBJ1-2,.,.,CASSQGQLRNYGYTF,TGTGCCAGCAGCCAAGGACAGCTACGAAACTATGGCTACACCTTC
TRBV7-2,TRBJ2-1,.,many,CASSTRTVSSYNEQFF,TGTGCCAGCAGCACCCGGACTGTTAGCTCCTACAATGAGCAGTTCTTC
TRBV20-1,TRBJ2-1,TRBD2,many,CSAQGPSGGYEQFF,TGCAGTGCCCAGGGACCTAGCGGGGGTTATGAGCAGTTCTTC
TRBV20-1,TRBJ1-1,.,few,CSARDVGQGPDSLNTEAFF,TGCAGTGCTAGAGATGTCGGGCAGGGGCCCGACAGTTTGAACACTGAAGCTTTCTTT
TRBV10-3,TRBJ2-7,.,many,CAIRTGTDYEQYF,TGTGCCATCCGTACCGGGACCGACTACGAGCAGTACTTC
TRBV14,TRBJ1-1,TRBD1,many,CASSQAGDRRANTEAFF,TGTGCCAGCAGCCAAGCAGGGGACAGGAGGGCGAACACTGAAGCTTTCTTT
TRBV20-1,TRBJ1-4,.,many,CSAREGQSNEKLFF,TGCAGTGCTAGAGAGGGGCAGAGTAATGAAAAACTGTTTTTT
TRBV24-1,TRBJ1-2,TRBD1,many,CATSDSTRDRYGYTF,TGTGCCACCAGTGACTCGACCCGGGACAGGTATGGCTACACCTTC
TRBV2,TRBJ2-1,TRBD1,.,CASSAGTESSYNEQFF,TGTGCCAGCAGTGCCGGGACAGAGAGCTCCTACAATGAGCAGTTCTTC
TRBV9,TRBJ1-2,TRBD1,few,CASSLWDRDGYTF,TGTGCCAGCAGCCTTTGGGACAGGGATGGCTACACCTTC
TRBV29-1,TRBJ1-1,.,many,CSVVQANTEAFF,TGCAGCGTTGTACAGGCAAACACTGAAGCTTTCTTT
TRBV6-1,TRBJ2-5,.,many,CASTNSQYQETQYF,TGTGCCAGCACCAATTCCCAGTACCAAGAGACCCAGTACTTC